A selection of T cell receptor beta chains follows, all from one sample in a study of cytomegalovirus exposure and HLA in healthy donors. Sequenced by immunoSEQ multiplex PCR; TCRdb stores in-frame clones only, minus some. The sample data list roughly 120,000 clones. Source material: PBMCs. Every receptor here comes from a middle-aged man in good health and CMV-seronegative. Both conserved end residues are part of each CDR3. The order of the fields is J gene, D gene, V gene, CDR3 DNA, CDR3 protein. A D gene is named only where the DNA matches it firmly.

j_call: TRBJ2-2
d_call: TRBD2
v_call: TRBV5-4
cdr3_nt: TGTGCCAGCAGCCGGGGGACTAGCGGAACCAAGAACACCGGGGAGCTGTTTTTT
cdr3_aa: CASSRGTSGTKNTGELFF

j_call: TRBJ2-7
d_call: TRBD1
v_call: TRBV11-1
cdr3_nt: TGTGCCAGCAGCTTAGAGGCCAACAGGGGGCCTTACGAGCAGTACTTC
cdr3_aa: CASSLEANRGPYEQYF

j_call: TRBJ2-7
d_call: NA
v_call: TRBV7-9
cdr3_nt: TGTGCCAGCAGCTTAAAATCACTCGGGGAGCAGTACTTC
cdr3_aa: CASSLKSLGEQYF

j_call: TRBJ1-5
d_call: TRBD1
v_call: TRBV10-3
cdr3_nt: TGTGCCATCAGGAGGGACAGGGGCAATCAGCCCCAGCATTTT
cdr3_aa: CAIRRDRGNQPQHF

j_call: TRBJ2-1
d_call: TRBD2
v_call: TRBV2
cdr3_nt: TGTGCCAGCATTCCAGCGGGAGCGTACAATGAGCAGTTCTTC
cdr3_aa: CASIPAGAYNEQFF

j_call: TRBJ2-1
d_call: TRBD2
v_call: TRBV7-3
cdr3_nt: TGTGCCAGCAGCCTATCGGGCGGGAGGGAATACAATGAGCAGTTCTTC
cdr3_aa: CASSLSGGREYNEQFF

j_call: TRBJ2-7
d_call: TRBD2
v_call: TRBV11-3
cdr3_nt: TGTGCCAGCAGCTTAGACGAAATTAGCGGGGAGCAGTACTTC
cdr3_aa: CASSLDEISGEQYF

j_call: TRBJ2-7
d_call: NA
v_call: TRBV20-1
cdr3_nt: TGCAGTGCCACCCTCGGGGGCGAGCAGTACTTC
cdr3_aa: CSATLGGEQYF

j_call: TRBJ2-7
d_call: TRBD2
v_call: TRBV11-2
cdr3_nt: TGTGCCAGCAGCTCCGGTGGTAGTTGGGATGGCGGGAGGAGCGAGCAGTACTTC
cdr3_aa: CASSSGGSWDGGRSEQYF

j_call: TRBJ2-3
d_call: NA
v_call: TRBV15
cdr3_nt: TGTGCCACCAGCAGAGGAGAGGGCACAGATACGCAGTATTTT
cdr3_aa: CATSRGEGTDTQYF

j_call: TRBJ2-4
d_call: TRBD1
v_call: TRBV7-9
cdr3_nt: TGTGCCAGCAGCCCACAGGGGACCAAAAACATTCAGTACTTC
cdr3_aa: CASSPQGTKNIQYF

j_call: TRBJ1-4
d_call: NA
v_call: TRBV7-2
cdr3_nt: TGTGCCAGCAGCATGGGGGGTCGCGGTAATGAAAAACTGTTTTTT
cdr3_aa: CASSMGGRGNEKLFF

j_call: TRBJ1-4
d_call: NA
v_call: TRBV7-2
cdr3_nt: TGTGCCAGCAGCTCAGCCCCGACGGCGGGGGAAAAACTGTTTTTT
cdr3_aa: CASSSAPTAGEKLFF

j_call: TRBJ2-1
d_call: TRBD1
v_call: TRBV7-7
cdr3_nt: TGTGCTAGCAGCCACCGGGACAGGGAATATCCTTGGGAGCAGTTCTTC
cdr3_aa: CASSHRDREYPWEQFF

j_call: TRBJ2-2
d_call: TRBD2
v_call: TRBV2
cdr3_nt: TGTGCCAGCAGCGGAATTGCAGGGACTAGCGGGAGGGCCTACGGCGGGGAGCTGTTTTTT
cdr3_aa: CASSGIAGTSGRAYGGELFF

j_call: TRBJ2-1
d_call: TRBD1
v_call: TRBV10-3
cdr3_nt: TGTGCCATCAGGGGGACAGGGTCAGGGGAGCAGTTCTTC
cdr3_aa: CAIRGTGSGEQFF

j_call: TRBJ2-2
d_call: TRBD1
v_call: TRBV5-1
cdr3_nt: TGCGCCAGCAGCTCACAGGGGGCGGGCTGGGAGCTGTTTTTT
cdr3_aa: CASSSQGAGWELFF

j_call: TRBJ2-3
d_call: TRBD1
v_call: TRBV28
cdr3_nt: TGTGCCAGCGGTGGCAGGGGGCATTACACAGATACGCAGTATTTT
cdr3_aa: CASGGRGHYTDTQYF

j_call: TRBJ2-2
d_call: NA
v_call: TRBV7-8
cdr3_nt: TGTGCCAGCAGCTTACAGGGTTCTCTAGCCGGGGAGCTGTTTTTT
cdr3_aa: CASSLQGSLAGELFF

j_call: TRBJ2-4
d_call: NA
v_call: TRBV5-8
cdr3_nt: TGTGCCAGCAGCTTGGTGGGCCGACAGACCGGGCCGATAGCCAAAAACATTCAGTACTTC
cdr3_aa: CASSLVGRQTGPIAKNIQYF

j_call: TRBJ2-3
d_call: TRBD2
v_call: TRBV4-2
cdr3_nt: TGTGCCAGCAGCCAAGGGCCGATAAGCGGGAGGGCCACAGATACGCAGTATTTT
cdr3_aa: CASSQGPISGRATDTQYF

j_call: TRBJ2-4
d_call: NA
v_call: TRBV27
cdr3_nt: TGTGCCAGCAGTTTAAGGGAGGGGGTAAACATTCAGTACTTC
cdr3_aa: CASSLREGVNIQYF

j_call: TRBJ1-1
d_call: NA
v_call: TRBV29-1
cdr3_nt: TGCAGCGTCCCCACCCCGGGGTGGACTGAAGCTTTCTTT
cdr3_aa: CSVPTPGWTEAFF

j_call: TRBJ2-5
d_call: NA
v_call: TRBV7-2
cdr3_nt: TGTGCCAGCACCTCCAGGAGGGAAACCCAGTACTTC
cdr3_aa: CASTSRRETQYF

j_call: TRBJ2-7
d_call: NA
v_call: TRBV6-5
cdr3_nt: TGTGCCAGCAGCCCGCCCGGGGGTCTCCACGAGCAGTACTTC
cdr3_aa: CASSPPGGLHEQYF

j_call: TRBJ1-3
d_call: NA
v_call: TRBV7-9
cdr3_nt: TGTGCCAGCAGCTCCGGACAAATCTCTGGAAACACCATATATTTT
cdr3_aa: CASSSGQISGNTIYF

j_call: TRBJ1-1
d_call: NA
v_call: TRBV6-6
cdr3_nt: TGTGCCAGCAGTTACTCCCAGGGTAGGAACACTGAAGCTTCCTTT
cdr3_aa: CASSYSQGRNTEASF

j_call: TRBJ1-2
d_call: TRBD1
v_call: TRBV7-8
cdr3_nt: TGTGCCAGCAGCTCCTATTCAGGGGGGTATGGCTACACCTTC
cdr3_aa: CASSSYSGGYGYTF

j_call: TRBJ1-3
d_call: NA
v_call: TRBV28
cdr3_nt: TGTGCCAGCACCCTTGGGGGGGAACCCTATGGAAACACCATATATTTT
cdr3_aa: CASTLGGEPYGNTIYF

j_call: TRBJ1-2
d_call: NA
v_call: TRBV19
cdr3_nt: TGTGCCAGTAGTATATCCGGGGGCTATGGCTACACCTTC
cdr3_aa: CASSISGGYGYTF

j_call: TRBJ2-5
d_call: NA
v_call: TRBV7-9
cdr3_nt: TGTGCCAGCAGCTTAGCGGGAGGTTACCAAGAGACCCAGTACTTC
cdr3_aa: CASSLAGGYQETQYF

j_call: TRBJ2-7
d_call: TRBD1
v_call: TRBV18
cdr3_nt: TGTGCCAGCTCATCTCCGGGACAGGTACCGGGCGAGCAGTACTTC
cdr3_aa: CASSSPGQVPGEQYF

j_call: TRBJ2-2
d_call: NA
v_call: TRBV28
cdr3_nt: TGTGCCAGCAGTTCGACAGGCAACACCGGGGAGCTGTTTTTT
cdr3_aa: CASSSTGNTGELFF

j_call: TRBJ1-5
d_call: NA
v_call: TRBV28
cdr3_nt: TGTGCCAGCAGTTTATCCGGCGGGTATAGCAATCAGCCCCAGCATTTT
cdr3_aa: CASSLSGGYSNQPQHF

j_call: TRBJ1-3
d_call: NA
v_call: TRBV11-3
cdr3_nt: TGTGCCAGCAGCTTAGTAGGGAGCTCTGGAAACACCATATATTTT
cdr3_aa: CASSLVGSSGNTIYF

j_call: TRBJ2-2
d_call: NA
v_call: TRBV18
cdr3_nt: TGTGCCAGCTCACCAATCCGAACTATGAACACCGGGGAGCTGTTTTTT
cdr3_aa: CASSPIRTMNTGELFF

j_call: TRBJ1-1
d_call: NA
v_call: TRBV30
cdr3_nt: TGTGCCTGGAGTGTAACGGGGTTGAACACTGAAGCTTTCTTT
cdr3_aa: CAWSVTGLNTEAFF

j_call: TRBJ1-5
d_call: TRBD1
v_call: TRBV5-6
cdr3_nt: TGTGCCAGCAGCACCGACAAGGGGGCAACGGATCAGCCCCAGCATTTT
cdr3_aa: CASSTDKGATDQPQHF

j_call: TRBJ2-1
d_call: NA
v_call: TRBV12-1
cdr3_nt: TGTGCCAGCAGCCCTCGACGGACTAGCGTAGGGGAGCAGTTCTTC
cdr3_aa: CASSPRRTSVGEQFF

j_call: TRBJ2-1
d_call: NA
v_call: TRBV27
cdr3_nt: TGTGCCAGCAGTTACAGGGCGGGAGTAAGCTACAATGAGCAGTTCTTC
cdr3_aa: CASSYRAGVSYNEQFF

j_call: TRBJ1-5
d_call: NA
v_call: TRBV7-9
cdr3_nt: TGTGCCAGCAGCTTTTCAGGGGCAGGCAATCAGCCCCAGCATTTT
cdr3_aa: CASSFSGAGNQPQHF

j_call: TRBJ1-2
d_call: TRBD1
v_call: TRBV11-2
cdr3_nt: TGTGCCAGCAGCCTCACAGGGGTCCATGGCTACACCTTC
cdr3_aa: CASSLTGVHGYTF